The 9 T cell receptor beta chains given below trace back to one sample, sequenced in a study of blood T cells in healthy people across ages. Then a second PCR, running about 6 to 12 cycles, was carried out with a sample-barcoded 5' primer and a J-beta primer mix. TCRdb reprocessed the 5' RACE reads via MiXCR and lists one record per CDR3 protein. The sample records hundreds of thousands of distinct CDR3 sequences, 40% to 45% being singletons. The sample was blood. These receptors were taken from a man older than 75 in good health.

The chain joins TRBV2 to TRBJ1-1, with D possibly matching TRBD1 (5 bases). The CDR3 has 13 residues. V shed 7 bases and J shed 1 base, with 10 bases lying between them. CDR1 and CDR2 from the germline V gene are SNHLY and FYNNEI. The CDR3 coding sequence is TGTGCCAGCAATCTCCAGGGGAACACTGAAGCTTTCTTT. It encodes CASNLQGNTEAFF.

This clonotype came up a few times. The rearrangement joins TRBV20-1 to TRBJ1-6; 7 bases align to TRBD1. This CDR3 has 16 amino acids. Germline V lookup: CDR1 DFQATT, CDR2 SNEGSKA (reference sequence). Trimming at V came to 6 bases and at J to 6 bases, leaving 14 bases not matched to a gene. Written as DNA, the CDR3 is TGCAGTGCCAATCGGATGAGGGGGCCTCTTAATTCACCCCTCCACTTT. Translation gives CSANRMRGPLNSPLHF.

This clonotype was seen a handful of times. This chain connects TRBV9 to TRBJ2-7; no definite D call. The CDR3 is made up of 15 amino acids. V was shortened by 0 bases and J by 3 bases, with 13 bases between the two germline ends. Germline V gives CDR1 SGDLS, CDR2 YYNGEE. The DNA for the CDR3 is TGTGCCAGCAGCGTAGATGGAAACCCCCTCTACGAGCAGTACTTC. Encoded protein: CASSVDGNPLYEQYF.

The chain uses TRBV20-1 and TRBJ1-2; D is perhaps TRBD1 (5 bases). The germline gives CDR1 DFQATT, CDR2 SNEGSKA (reference sequence). Trimming took 3 bases from V and 5 from J, leaving 22 bases between them. This CDR3 comprises 16 residues. CDR3 loop: CSASEGSAVNNYGYTF. The CDR3 coding sequence is TGCAGTGCTAGCGAGGGGTCGGCAGTCAATAATTATGGCTACACCTTC.

This chain joins TRBV11-3 and TRBJ2-7; tentative D call: TRBD2 (6 bases). Germline CDR1 and CDR2: SGHNT and YENEEA. This CDR3 comprises 14 residues. V was trimmed by 5 bases and J by 7 bases, leaving 18 bases between them. The CDR3 nucleotides read TGTGCCAGCAGCCCCAGGACGGGGGTGGAGGAGCAGTACTTC. Translated, it gives CASSPRTGVEEQYF.

This clonotype was picked up one time. The CDR3 DNA follows: TGCGCCAGCGTCGCATCTGCGAACACCGGGGAGCTGTTTTTT. Translation: CASVASANTGELFF. The chain couples TRBV5-1 to TRBJ2-2; unclear D gene. This CDR3 region has 14 residues. V shed 7 bases and J shed 0 bases, with 10 bases lying between them. Germline V gives CDR1 SGHRS, CDR2 YFSETQ.

This clonotype appeared a few times. The V call is TRBV11-3, the J call TRBJ2-1; TRBD2 agrees at 8 bases. The trim removed 1 base at V and 5 bases at J, leaving 4 bases unmatched. Germline V gives CDR1 SGHNT, CDR2 YENEEA. CDR3 length equals 15 residues. The CDR3 DNA sequence: TGTGCCAGCAGCTTAGGGACTAGCCGGGACAATGAGCAGTTCTTC. Translated, it gives CASSLGTSRDNEQFF.

The chain recombines TRBV7-2 with TRBJ2-5; tentatively, D is TRBD2 (6 bases). This CDR3 spans 16 amino acids. CDR1 SGHTA and CDR2 FQGNSA come from the germline V gene. Trimming took 1 base from V and 2 from J, leaving 14 bases between them. The CDR3 bases are TGTGCCAGCAGCTTAGTTGTTGGCGGGATACAAGAGACCCAGTACTTC. It specifies CASSLVVGGIQETQYF.

J is TRBJ1-2 and V is TRBV4-2, with 10 positions matching TRBD1. CDR1 is LGHNA, CDR2 YNFKEQ, per germline. This CDR3 is 16 amino acids long. With 0 bases clipped from V and 5 bases from J, the junction kept 6 bases outside the gene matches. The CDR3 coding sequence is TGTGCCAGCAGCCAAGAATCGACAGGGGGCTGGTATGGCTACACCTTC. This translates into CASSQESTGGWYGYTF.